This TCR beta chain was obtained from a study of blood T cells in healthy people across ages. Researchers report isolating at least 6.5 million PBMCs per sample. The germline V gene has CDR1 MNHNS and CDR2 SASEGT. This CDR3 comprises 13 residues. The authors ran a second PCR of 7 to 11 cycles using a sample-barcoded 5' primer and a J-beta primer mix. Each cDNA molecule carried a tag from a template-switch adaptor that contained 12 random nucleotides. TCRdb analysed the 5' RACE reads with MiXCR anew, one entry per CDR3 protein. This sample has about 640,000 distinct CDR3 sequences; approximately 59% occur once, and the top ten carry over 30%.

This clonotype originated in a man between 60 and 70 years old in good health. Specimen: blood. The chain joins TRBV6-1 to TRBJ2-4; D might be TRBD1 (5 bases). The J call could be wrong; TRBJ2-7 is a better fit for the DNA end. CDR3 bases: TGTGCCAGCAGTGAAGAGAGCAGGGACGAGCAGTACTTC. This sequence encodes CASSEESRDEQYF.